This record covers a single T cell receptor beta chain. TCRdb keeps only in-frame clones here, not all; method: immunoSEQ multiplex PCR. The table has more than 150,000 clones, around 82% seen once. This CDR3 has 15 amino acids. After removal of 6 bases from V and 1 base from J, the junction contained 5 bases not matched to a gene. Germline lookup yields CDR1 MGHDK and CDR2 SYGVNS. The source of the sample is a study of blood T cell repertoires in COVID-19. Whole-study context: Sites across the United States, Italy and Spain contributed samples from acute and convalescent COVID-19.

The receptor was isolated from a man aged 18 to 35 with active or convalescent COVID-19. This rearrangement joins TRBV25-1 to TRBJ2-1; 8 bases agree with TRBD2. The sample consisted of peripheral blood. As DNA, the CDR3 is TGTGCCAGCAGCCTCTCTAGCGGGTCCTACAATGAGCAGTTCTTC. It translates to CASSLSSGSYNEQFF.